This section outlines one T cell receptor (beta chain) sequence together with its context. Sequenced by immunoSEQ multiplex PCR; TCRdb stores in-frame clones only, minus some. The sample yields 2 million to 2.5 million clones, approximately 95% seen once. This sample stems from a study of shared clonotypes between healthy human individuals. The CDR3 covers 14 residues. V lost 8 bases and J 5 bases, leaving 19 bases between the germline ends. Per the germline V gene, CDR1 is SNHLY and CDR2 is FYNNEI. The sequencing sample was made of naive CD4+ T cells from PBMCs. Subset denoted: CD45RA+ positively selected. The receptor was isolated from a man between 18 and 35 years old in good health. Some clones in this sample may be carry-over from other donors' samples. The V and J genes are TRBV2 and TRBJ2-7; D possibly corresponds to TRBD2 (6 bases). The CDR3 nucleotides are TGTGCCAGCTCGGGAAGCGGGTATCCGGACGAGCAGTACTTC. It encodes CASSGSGYPDEQYF.